What follows are 21 T cell receptor beta chains derived from one specimen sequenced in a study of T cells after yellow fever vaccination. One entry per CDR3 protein, called by TCRdb with MiXCR from the 5' RACE reads. The sample records a few hundred thousand distinct CDR3 sequences, around 3.9% being singletons. The source was PBMCs, collected on the day of the yellow fever booster vaccination. These receptors were collected from a man younger than 35 who received the YFV17D yellow fever vaccine.

The table lists this clonotype with many counts. This chain joins TRBV4-3 and TRBJ1-1; TRBD1 agrees at 10 bases. V trimming: 4 bases; J trimming: 8 bases; junction bases outside the gene matches: 7. The germline V gene encodes CDR1 LGHNA and CDR2 YSLEER. The CDR3 totals 14 residues. For the CDR3, the DNA is TGCGCCAGCAGCCGGACAGGGGGGGTCCCAGAAGCTTTCTTT. It is translated as CASSRTGGVPEAFF.

This chain links TRBV29-1 with TRBJ2-2; 12 bases are shared with TRBD1. Germline V gene sequence: CDR1 SQVTM, CDR2 ANQGSEA. The V and J ends lost 7 bases and 6 bases, in that order; junction bases with no gene match: 6. The CDR3 consists of 14 residues. The CDR3 loop is CSARDRGPSGELFF. CDR3 bases: TGCAGCGCCAGGGACAGGGGGCCCTCCGGGGAGCTGTTTTTT.

This clonotype was observed at least ten times. This CDR3 reads CSAGPSGSTDTQYF. The CDR3, as DNA: TGCAGTGCTGGACCTAGCGGAAGCACAGATACGCAGTATTTT. V gene TRBV20-1 combines with J gene TRBJ2-3; 7 nucleotides match TRBD2. V dropped 5 bases and J dropped 0; count of bases not matched to a gene: 5. Germline V gene sequence: CDR1 DFQATT, CDR2 SNEGSKA (reference sequence). This CDR3 spans 14 amino acids.

This clonotype was counted between two and nine times. This sequence joins TRBV4-2 and TRBJ2-7, with 7 positions matching TRBD1. CDR1 is LGHNA and CDR2 is YNFKEQ in the germline V gene. CDR3 size: 14 residues. The junction had 7 bases not matched to a gene; V was cut back by 4 bases and J by 4 bases. The CDR3 region has the DNA TGTGCCAGCAGCCCTCAGGGGGTCGATTACGAGCAGTACTTC. Translating it yields CASSPQGVDYEQYF.

The chain carries TRBV11-2 and TRBJ1-2; D is unclear. The CDR3 contains 15 residues. The V end was cut by 0 bases, the J end by 3 bases, with 11 bases between. The germline V gene has CDR1 SGHAT and CDR2 FQNNGV. CDR3 region: CASSLDQVPYYGYTF. CDR3 bases: TGTGCCAGCAGCTTAGATCAGGTTCCATACTATGGCTACACCTTC.

This rearrangement joins TRBV18 to TRBJ1-5, with 9 bases fitting TRBD1. The CDR3 runs 17 residues. Germline V gives CDR1 KGHSH, CDR2 LQKENI. V dropped 5 bases and J dropped 0; count of bases not matched to a gene: 8. CDR3 DNA sequence: TGTGCCAGCTCAGACAGGGGGTTCGTCGATAGCAATCAGCCCCAGCATTTT. It codes for CASSDRGFVDSNQPQHF.

This clonotype was seen at least ten times. The chain uses TRBV10-3 and TRBJ1-2, with TRBD1 matching 7 bases. Unmatched junction bases numbered 10, after V lost 2 bases and J lost 4 bases. This CDR3 contains 16 residues. CDR1 ENHRY and CDR2 SYGVKD come from the germline V gene. CDR3 protein: CAISEPRMTGPYGYTF. Here the CDR3 DNA reads TGTGCCATCAGTGAGCCGCGGATGACAGGGCCCTATGGCTACACCTTC.

At least ten counts were recorded for this clonotype. The chain joins TRBV4-1 to TRBJ2-7, with 7 bases fitting TRBD1. The CDR3 has 14 amino acids. Germline loops: CDR1 MGHRA, CDR2 YSYEKL. The V gene end was trimmed by 0 bases and the J gene end by 2 bases; junction bases not matched to a gene: 1. The CDR3 DNA follows: TGCGCCAGCAGCCAAGACGGGACAGCCTACGAGCAGTACTTC. Protein sequence: CASSQDGTAYEQYF.

This clonotype was found many times. The chain is built from TRBV18 and TRBJ2-5, with D tentatively TRBD2 (7 bases). The CDR3 runs to 17 residues. Trimming took off 1 base at V and 4 bases at J, with 19 bases between the two ends. Germline lookup yields CDR1 KGHSH and CDR2 LQKENI. CDR3 amino acids: CASSPRFAGARVETQYF. CDR3 nucleotides: TGTGCCAGCTCACCACGGTTCGCGGGGGCGAGAGTAGAGACCCAGTACTTC.

This clonotype was observed many times. The V call is TRBV20-1, the J call TRBJ2-3; D gene unclear. V gave up 3 bases and J gave up 5 bases, with 9 bases separating them. There are 12 residues in the CDR3. CDR1 DFQATT and CDR2 SNEGSKA come from the germline V gene (reference sequence). The CDR3 loop reads CSASTKLDTQYF. As DNA, the CDR3 is TGCAGTGCTAGTACGAAGCTAGATACGCAGTATTTT.

This clonotype was seen many times. Here the CDR3 reads CASSSDGDYGYTF. The CDR3 region has the DNA TGCGCCAGCAGCTCTGACGGGGACTATGGCTACACCTTC. The chain employs TRBV5-1 and TRBJ1-2; D is unclear. The germline V gene has CDR1 SGHRS and CDR2 YFSETQ. V lost 3 bases and J 3 bases, leaving 9 bases between the germline ends. The CDR3 contains 13 residues.

Many counts were recorded for this clonotype. This chain uses TRBV27 with TRBJ1-2, with D hard to call. Trimming left V 6 bases short and J 2 bases short, with 10 bases between. Germline CDR1 MNHEY, CDR2 SMNVEV (reference sequence). The CDR3 has 13 residues. Written as DNA, the CDR3 is TGTGCCAGCAGCTTGACTAGGAACTATGGCTACACCTTC. Amino acids: CASSLTRNYGYTF.

This clonotype has a handful of counts. The V call is TRBV7-9, the J call TRBJ1-6; D is unresolved. V lost 6 bases to trimming and J lost 7 bases, with 16 bases between them. The CDR3 spans 15 residues. The V gene's germline CDR1 is SEHNR and CDR2 FQNEAQ (reference sequence). The CDR3 sequence is CASSTSRDVNSPLHF. The CDR3 DNA reads TGTGCCAGCAGTACTTCCCGAGACGTAAATTCACCCCTCCACTTT.

This chain connects TRBV12-3 or TRBV12-4 to TRBJ2-3; D remains ambiguous. This CDR3 contains 15 residues. The ends were cut back, 7 bases at V and 0 bases at J, with 14 bases in the middle. The DNA for the CDR3 is TGTGCCAGCACCTGGAGTCTAGTTAGCACAGATACGCAGTATTTT. It codes for CASTWSLVSTDTQYF.

This clonotype was picked up many times. V gene TRBV5-5 combines with J gene TRBJ2-4; D gene uncertain. The V end was cut by 0 bases, the J end by 0 bases, with 16 bases between. Germline loops: CDR1 SGHKS, CDR2 YYEKEE (reference sequence). The CDR3 loop spans 18 amino acids. Here the CDR3 DNA reads TGTGCCAGCAGCTTGGGGCTGACCCACACCGTAGCCAAAAACATTCAGTACTTC. The encoded protein is CASSLGLTHTVAKNIQYF.

This clonotype has just a few counts. The chain joins TRBV10-3 to TRBJ2-1; 13 bases map to TRBD2. The CDR3 runs 18 residues. Germline V lookup: CDR1 ENHRY, CDR2 SYGVKD. Trimming at V came to 6 bases and at J to 4 bases, leaving 12 bases not matched to a gene. The DNA for the CDR3 is TGTGCCATCAGGACCCCGACTAGCGGGGGGACGTTATACAATGAGCAGTTCTTC. Translating it yields CAIRTPTSGGTLYNEQFF.

The rearrangement links TRBV28 to TRBJ2-7; TRBD2 agrees at 9 bases. Looked up from germline, CDR1 is MDHEN and CDR2 is SYDVKM. The CDR3 totals 16 residues. The V and J ends lost 4 bases and 4 bases, in that order; junction bases with no gene match: 11. CDR3 sequence reads: CASSYPRGSGGYEQYF. Written as DNA, the CDR3 is TGTGCCAGCAGTTATCCCCGGGGTAGCGGGGGTTACGAGCAGTACTTC. The complete variable domain, with remaining parts taken from reference TRBV28 and TRBJ2-7, reads DVKVTQSSRYLVKRTGEKVFLECVQDMDHENMFWYRQDPGLGLRLIYFSYDVKMKEKGDIPEGYSVSREKKERFSLILESASTNQTSMYLCASSYPRGSGGYEQYFGPGTRLTVT.

This clonotype turned up a few times. This chain uses TRBV5-6 with TRBJ1-5; 7 nucleotides align to TRBD1. The junction had 3 bases not matched to a gene; V was cut back by 0 bases and J by 0 bases. This CDR3 has 16 amino acids. Germline V lookup: CDR1 SGHDT, CDR2 YYEEEE. CDR3 DNA sequence: TGTGCCAGCAGCTTGGCCGGGACAGATAGCAATCAGCCCCAGCATTTT. Its translation: CASSLAGTDSNQPQHF.

This chain links TRBV18 with TRBJ2-1; 11 bases align to TRBD2. V dropped 3 bases and J dropped 2; count of bases not matched to a gene: 3. The CDR3 runs to 16 residues. CDR1 and CDR2 from the germline V gene are KGHSH and LQKENI. Here the CDR3 DNA reads TGTGCCAGCTCACCTGGGACTAGCGGTACCTACAATGAGCAGTTCTTC. This sequence encodes CASSPGTSGTYNEQFF.

This clonotype was counted ten times or more. The chain links TRBV28 to TRBJ2-4; a weak D match, TRBD2 (6 bases). This CDR3 contains 15 residues. The V end was cut by 5 bases, the J end by 1 base, with 12 bases between. Germline loops: CDR1 MDHEN, CDR2 SYDVKM. The CDR3 protein is CASSNSGTAKNIQYF. Here the CDR3 DNA reads TGTGCCAGCAGTAACTCCGGGACTGCCAAAAACATTCAGTACTTC.

This clonotype was detected many times. V is TRBV5-1 and J is TRBJ2-7, with D possibly being TRBD1 or TRBD2 (5 bases each). Per germline, CDR1 SGHRS and CDR2 YFSETQ. Trimming cost V 0 bases and J 7 bases, with 20 bases left between them. The CDR3 has 16 residues. This CDR3 is CASSLGDAAASGEQYF. In DNA, the CDR3 is TGCGCCAGCAGCTTGGGGGACGCTGCGGCTTCGGGGGAGCAGTACTTC.